These T cell receptor beta chains were read from a single sample in a study of blood T cell repertoires in COVID-19. Libraries were prepared by immunoSEQ multiplex PCR; TCRdb keeps only in-frame clonotypes and omits some of them. This sample has a few hundred thousand clones, with 85% found just once. The material sequenced was peripheral blood. The receptor set was obtained from a woman between 18 and 30 years old with acute or convalescent COVID-19. CDR3s include the opening cysteine and the closing phenylalanine or tryptophan. Fields, in order: CDR3 protein, CDR3 DNA, V gene, clone size, J gene, D gene. A D gene is named only where the DNA matches it firmly. The size entry is marked missing in some rows and otherwise reads once, few, many or a size class.

cdr3_aa: CASNLSGTDTQYF
cdr3_nt: TGTGCCAGCAATTTGTCAGGAACAGATACGCAGTATTTT
v_call: TRBV6-5
clone_size: NA
j_call: TRBJ2-3
d_call: NA

cdr3_aa: CASSVAGLDYGYTF
cdr3_nt: TGTGCCAGCAGCGTAGCAGGGCTCGACTATGGCTACACCTTC
v_call: TRBV9
clone_size: NA
j_call: TRBJ1-2
d_call: NA

cdr3_aa: CATSRGQGEKLFF
cdr3_nt: TGTGCCACCAGTCGTGGACAGGGCGAAAAACTGTTTTTT
v_call: TRBV15
clone_size: NA
j_call: TRBJ1-4
d_call: TRBD1

cdr3_aa: CASSNEDGYTF
cdr3_nt: TGTGCCAGCAGCAACGAGGATGGCTACACCTTC
v_call: TRBV9
clone_size: NA
j_call: TRBJ1-2
d_call: NA

cdr3_aa: CASSHPTGASYGYTF
cdr3_nt: TGTGCCAGTAGCCACCCGACAGGGGCGTCCTATGGCTACACCTTC
v_call: TRBV19
clone_size: NA
j_call: TRBJ1-2
d_call: TRBD1

cdr3_aa: CASTDRGSRNTIYF
cdr3_nt: TGTGCCAGCACCGACAGGGGGAGCAGAAACACCATATATTTT
v_call: TRBV6-6
clone_size: once
j_call: TRBJ1-3
d_call: TRBD1

cdr3_aa: CASSDHETAGAKNIQYF
cdr3_nt: TGTGCCAGCAGTGACCACGAGACAGCGGGGGCCAAAAACATTCAGTACTTC
v_call: TRBV2
clone_size: NA
j_call: TRBJ2-4
d_call: TRBD2

cdr3_aa: CASSSPPGVSGNTIYF
cdr3_nt: TGTGCCAGCAGCTCCCCTCCCGGGGTCTCTGGAAACACCATATATTTT
v_call: TRBV21-1
clone_size: NA
j_call: TRBJ1-3
d_call: NA

cdr3_aa: CASSTRAGAVDTQYF
cdr3_nt: TGTGCCAGCAGCACCCGAGCGGGAGCGGTAGATACGCAGTATTTT
v_call: TRBV7-9
clone_size: NA
j_call: TRBJ2-3
d_call: TRBD2

cdr3_aa: CASSSQGIPGYTF
cdr3_nt: TGTGCCAGCAGCTCACAGGGTATCCCCGGCTACACCTTC
v_call: TRBV12-3/TRBV12-4
clone_size: NA
j_call: TRBJ1-2
d_call: NA

cdr3_aa: CASSEMGSWTDTQYF
cdr3_nt: TGTGCCAGCAGCGAGATGGGGAGCTGGACAGATACGCAGTATTTT
v_call: TRBV9
clone_size: NA
j_call: TRBJ2-3
d_call: NA

cdr3_aa: CASSSINWEGGGSYEQYF
cdr3_nt: TGTGCCAGCAGTTCGATTAATTGGGAGGGGGGAGGCTCCTACGAGCAGTACTTC
v_call: TRBV28
clone_size: NA
j_call: TRBJ2-7
d_call: NA

cdr3_aa: CASSLDRDSIQETQYF
cdr3_nt: TGCGCCAGCAGCCTAGACCGGGACAGCATACAAGAGACCCAGTACTTC
v_call: TRBV5-1
clone_size: once
j_call: TRBJ2-5
d_call: TRBD1

cdr3_aa: CATTPGQECNSGANVLTF
cdr3_nt: TGTGCCACCACTCCGGGACAGGAATGCAATTCTGGGGCCAACGTCCTGACTTTC
v_call: TRBV15
clone_size: NA
j_call: TRBJ2-6
d_call: TRBD1

cdr3_aa: CASRVITGNEKLFF
cdr3_nt: TGTGCCAGCAGGGTAATAACGGGTAATGAAAAACTGTTTTTT
v_call: TRBV28
clone_size: once
j_call: TRBJ1-4
d_call: NA

cdr3_aa: CATSLVGANQPQHF
cdr3_nt: TGTGCCACCAGTCTAGTAGGGGCCAATCAGCCCCAGCATTTT
v_call: TRBV15
clone_size: once
j_call: TRBJ1-5
d_call: NA

cdr3_aa: CASSLGGGQANQPQHF
cdr3_nt: TGTGCCAGCAGTTTAGGTGGGGGACAGGCCAATCAGCCCCAGCATTTT
v_call: TRBV28
clone_size: once
j_call: TRBJ1-5
d_call: TRBD1

cdr3_aa: CASSTGTVNSPLHF
cdr3_nt: TGTGCCAGCAGCACCGGGACAGTAAATTCACCCCTCCACTTT
v_call: TRBV5-6
clone_size: NA
j_call: TRBJ1-6
d_call: TRBD1

cdr3_aa: CASSLDGLRGYTF
cdr3_nt: TGCGCCAGCAGCTTGGACGGGTTGAGAGGCTACACCTTC
v_call: TRBV5-1
clone_size: NA
j_call: TRBJ1-2
d_call: NA

cdr3_aa: CASSEAGRTDTQYF
cdr3_nt: TGTGCCAGCAGTGAAGCGGGGAGAACAGATACGCAGTATTTT
v_call: TRBV6-1
clone_size: NA
j_call: TRBJ2-3
d_call: NA

cdr3_aa: CASSYTSGNYGYTF
cdr3_nt: TGTGCCAGCAGTTACACGTCAGGGAACTATGGCTACACCTTC
v_call: TRBV6-5
clone_size: once
j_call: TRBJ1-2
d_call: NA

cdr3_aa: CASSGDLETQYF
cdr3_nt: TGTGCCAGCAGCGGGGACTTGGAGACCCAGTACTTC
v_call: TRBV9
clone_size: NA
j_call: TRBJ2-5
d_call: NA

cdr3_aa: CASSPTADRTNTEAFF
cdr3_nt: TGTGCCAGTAGTCCTACGGCGGACAGGACGAACACTGAAGCTTTCTTT
v_call: TRBV19
clone_size: NA
j_call: TRBJ1-1
d_call: TRBD1

cdr3_aa: CSVEPGLRSSGNTIYF
cdr3_nt: TGCAGCGTTGAACCGGGACTTCGCTCGTCTGGAAACACCATATATTTT
v_call: TRBV29-1
clone_size: NA
j_call: TRBJ1-3
d_call: NA

cdr3_aa: CAWSVQQAISYEQYF
cdr3_nt: TGTGCCTGGAGTGTTCAACAAGCGATCTCCTACGAGCAGTACTTC
v_call: TRBV30
clone_size: NA
j_call: TRBJ2-7
d_call: NA

cdr3_aa: CAISGSLGIDTQYF
cdr3_nt: TGTGCCATCAGTGGTAGTCTAGGTATCGATACGCAGTATTTT
v_call: TRBV10-3
clone_size: NA
j_call: TRBJ2-3
d_call: NA

cdr3_aa: CASSHAPGLDPTEQYF
cdr3_nt: TGCGCCAGCAGCCACGCACCGGGACTGGATCCTACGGAGCAGTACTTC
v_call: TRBV4-1
clone_size: NA
j_call: TRBJ2-7
d_call: NA

cdr3_aa: CASSAKFGQGEQPQHF
cdr3_nt: TGTGCCAGCAGTGCGAAGTTCGGACAGGGTGAACAGCCCCAGCATTTT
v_call: TRBV27
clone_size: few
j_call: TRBJ1-5
d_call: TRBD1

cdr3_aa: CASSPQGQGISGYTF
cdr3_nt: TGTGCCAGCAGCCCCCAAGGACAGGGAATAAGTGGCTACACCTTC
v_call: TRBV9
clone_size: once
j_call: TRBJ1-2
d_call: TRBD1